This entry lists 19 T cell receptor beta chains sequenced from one sample in a study of post-analysis software for immune sequencing data. Study-level results: Patients used four to six TRBV segments, including TRBV5-6, TRBV5-1 and TRBV20-1, more often than controls.

TCR beta libraries were prepared from cDNA with unique molecular identifiers. TCRdb reprocessed the PCR reads with MiXCR, giving one entry per CDR3 protein. The sample lists approximately 690,000 distinct CDR3 sequences; about 60% were seen once. Their antigen targets remain unknown. The source material was blood. The receptor source for this set is a girl aged 2 to 9 with multiple sclerosis.

The J gene is TRBJ2-4, the V gene TRBV7-2; possibly TRBD1 or TRBD2 for D (6 bases each). Germline lookup yields CDR1 SGHTA and CDR2 FQGNSA. With 3 bases removed from V and 13 bases from J, the gap between germline ends came to 16 bases. The CDR3 sequence is 13 residues long. CDR3: CASSLEGVGEQYF. The CDR3, as DNA: TGTGCCAGCAGCTTGGAGGGGGTAGGGGAGCAGTACTTC.

The chain is built from TRBV7-2 and TRBJ2-1, with TRBD1 matching over 10 bases. Germline V gene data show CDR1 as SGHTA and CDR2 as FQGNSA. The CDR3 has 16 residues. Losses at the gene ends were 0 bases for V and 5 bases for J; bases not matched to a gene: 4. CDR3 region: CASSLAGGQGHNEQFF. CDR3 nucleotide sequence: TGTGCCAGCAGCTTAGCGGGGGGACAGGGGCACAATGAGCAGTTCTTC.

The CDR3, as DNA: TGTGCCAGCAGGATCAAGAACACTGAAGCTTTCTTT. Its protein product is CASRIKNTEAFF. The gene calls are TRBV28 and TRBJ1-1; D gene unclear. V was pared by 6 bases and J by 1 base, with 6 bases between. CDR3 length: 12 residues. Germline CDR1 is MDHEN and CDR2 is SYDVKM.

The J gene is TRBJ2-3, the V gene TRBV12-3 or TRBV12-4; no firm D call. Trimming cost V 2 bases and J 4 bases, with 19 bases left between them. The CDR3 has 17 amino acids. CDR3 sequence: CASSLSSLEYWSDTQYF. The CDR3 nucleotides read TGTGCCAGCAGTTTAAGCTCGCTAGAATACTGGTCAGATACGCAGTATTTT.

This chain uses TRBV7-2 with TRBJ2-5, with 8 bases aligning to TRBD2. CDR3 size: 15 residues. Losses at the gene ends were 4 bases for V and 4 bases for J; bases not matched to a gene: 8. Looked up from germline, CDR1 is SGHTA and CDR2 is FQGNSA. The CDR3 loop is CASSSTGTRGETQYF. CDR3 sequence (DNA): TGTGCCAGCAGCTCAACGGGGACTAGGGGAGAGACCCAGTACTTC.

DNA of the CDR3: TGTGCCAGCAGCGTCTTCTCAGGGGGCTATAGCACCGGGGAGCTGTTTTTT. Its protein product is CASSVFSGGYSTGELFF. The chain couples TRBV7-2 to TRBJ2-2, with 8 bases that match TRBD1. The CDR3 loop spans 17 amino acids. With V trimmed by 5 bases and J by 4 bases, 12 bases remained unmatched. Germline V gene lookup returns CDR1 SGHTA and CDR2 FQGNSA.

This clonotype was counted only a few times. This rearrangement joins TRBV27 to TRBJ2-4; TRBD1 agrees at 8 bases. TRBJ2-7 matches the DNA end more closely, so the J call is doubtful. The CDR3 has 13 amino acids. Per germline, CDR1 MNHEY and CDR2 SMNVEV (reference sequence). CDR3 in DNA: TGTGCCAGCAGTTTCAGGGGGCACTACGAGCAGTACTTC. Amino acid sequence: CASSFRGHYEQYF.

This sequence joins TRBV29-1 and TRBJ2-5; D unclear. Germline loops: CDR1 SQVTM, CDR2 ANQGSEA. The CDR3 is 13 amino acids. Trimming removed 3 bases at V and 2 bases at J, with 10 bases between. The CDR3, as DNA: TGCAGCGTTGACGGACGATCGCAAGAGACCCAGTACTTC. It is translated as CSVDGRSQETQYF.

V is TRBV20-1 and J is TRBJ2-1, with D unclear. With 0 bases removed from V and 4 bases from J, the gap between germline ends came to 7 bases. Germline V lookup: CDR1 DFQATT, CDR2 SNEGSKA (reference sequence). This CDR3 has 13 residues. CDR3 loop: CSAREAFYNEQFF. In DNA, the CDR3 is TGCAGTGCTAGAGAGGCTTTTTACAATGAGCAGTTCTTC.

The J gene is TRBJ2-7, the V gene TRBV4-3; TRBD2 aligns across 11 bases. The CDR3 has 17 residues. The germline V gene has CDR1 LGHNA and CDR2 YSLEER. J was trimmed by 10 bases and V by 0 bases; bases with no gene match: 14. The CDR3 spells CASSQDRASGGWGIQYF. The CDR3 coding sequence is TGCGCCAGCAGCCAAGATAGGGCTAGCGGGGGGTGGGGCATCCAGTACTTC.

The chain combines TRBV5-1 with TRBJ1-1, with 7 positions matching TRBD1. The trim removed 2 bases at V and 7 bases at J, leaving 11 bases unmatched. The CDR3 has 15 amino acids. Germline V gene data show CDR1 as SGHRS and CDR2 as YFSETQ. CDR3: CASSLEGARSGEAFF. CDR3 DNA: TGCGCCAGCAGCTTAGAGGGGGCGCGGAGTGGTGAAGCTTTCTTT.

This clonotype has more than one count but fewer than ten. The chain employs TRBV7-9 and TRBJ1-2, with no clear D. The V gene lost 5 bases and the J gene lost 8 bases, with 12 bases spanning the gap. This CDR3 is built from 12 residues. CDR1 SEHNR and CDR2 FQNEAQ come from the germline V gene (reference sequence). For the CDR3, the DNA is TGTGCCAGCAGCGCATCCCCCCAAGGCTACACCTTC. As protein: CASSASPQGYTF. Looking up the rest from reference TRBV7-9 and TRBJ1-2 gives the full variable domain: DTGVSQNPRHKITKRGQNVTFRCDPISEHNRLYWYRQTLGQGPEFLTYFQNEAQLEKSRLLSDRFSAERPKGSFSTLEIQRTEQGDSAMYLCASSASPQGYTFGSGTRLTVV.

The CDR3 DNA sequence: TGTGCCAGCTCACCGTCCGGGACAGATAATTCACCCCTCCACTTT. Its protein product is CASSPSGTDNSPLHF. This sequence joins TRBV18 and TRBJ1-6; TRBD1 aligns across 7 bases. There are 15 residues in the CDR3. J gave up 5 bases and V 3 bases, and 4 bases lay outside the gene matches. In germline, CDR1 is KGHSH, CDR2 LQKENI.

This sequence joins TRBV20-1 and TRBJ2-7; tentative D call: TRBD1 (6 bases). CDR3 length: 12 residues. V was cut by 4 bases and J by 3 bases, with 10 bases left in between. Looked up from germline, CDR1 is DFQATT and CDR2 is SNEGSKA (reference sequence). The CDR3 bases are TGCAGTGCTAATGAGGACAGCTACGAGCAGTACTTC. It translates to CSANEDSYEQYF.

A few counts support this clonotype. The V gene is TRBV20-1, the J gene TRBJ1-1; D gene unclear. Germline-derived CDR1 and CDR2 are DFQATT and SNEGSKA (reference sequence). The CDR3 spans 11 residues. Trimming took off 1 base at V and 8 bases at J, with 8 bases between the two ends. The CDR3 sequence: CSARGGWEAFF. The CDR3 nucleotides read TGCAGTGCTAGAGGGGGTTGGGAAGCTTTCTTT.

This clonotype has a single count. This sequence joins TRBV20-1 and TRBJ2-1, with 11 bases lining up with TRBD2. There are 16 residues in the CDR3. Looked up from germline, CDR1 is DFQATT and CDR2 is SNEGSKA (reference sequence). J gave up 5 bases and V 3 bases, and 9 bases lay outside the gene matches. The CDR3 is CSASLPGLAVNNEQFF. CDR3 coding DNA: TGCAGTGCTAGTTTGCCGGGACTAGCGGTCAACAATGAGCAGTTCTTC.

The chain carries TRBV29-1 and TRBJ2-1; no firm D call. The CDR3 has 11 amino acids. V was shortened by 5 bases and J by 7 bases, with 9 bases between the two germline ends. Germline CDR1 is SQVTM and CDR2 is ANQGSEA. The chain's CDR3 is CSVFTRNEQFF. The CDR3 region has the DNA TGCAGCGTTTTTACCCGGAATGAGCAGTTCTTC.

This rearrangement joins TRBV20-1 to TRBJ1-1, with D perhaps TRBD1 (6 bases). The V end was cut by 3 bases, the J end by 4 bases, with 15 bases between. Looked up from germline, CDR1 is DFQATT and CDR2 is SNEGSKA (reference sequence). This CDR3 spans 14 amino acids. In nucleotides, the CDR3 is TGCAGTGCTAGCGGGGGGGGCGCGGGCACTGAAGCTTTCTTT. Its translation: CSASGGGAGTEAFF.

The chain uses TRBV30 and TRBJ2-1, with TRBD2 matching over 12 bases. The germline gives CDR1 GTSNPN, CDR2 SVGIG (reference sequence). V trimming: 2 bases; J trimming: 0 bases; junction bases outside the gene matches: 11. CDR3 length: 19 amino acids. CDR3 loop: CAWSPRLAGVRVSYNEQFF. CDR3 in DNA: TGTGCCTGGAGTCCTCGACTAGCGGGAGTACGGGTCTCCTACAATGAGCAGTTCTTC.